What follows is one T cell receptor (beta chain) and its context. The target antigen is unknown. Germline CDR1 and CDR2: DFQATT and SNEGSKA (reference sequence). CDR3 length: 11 amino acids. Trimming left V 3 bases short and J 4 bases short, with 5 bases between. This sample was included in a study of shared clonotypes between healthy human individuals. Libraries were prepared by immunoSEQ multiplex PCR; TCRdb keeps only in-frame clonotypes and omits some of them. The repertoire consists of over 95,000 clones, with about 71% occurring once and the leading ten covering roughly 24%. Whole-study findings and limits: All-four-donor shared clonotypes had higher generation probabilities than non-shared clonotypes did.

The healthy adult donors were HIV-negative and reported no recent acute infections or vaccinations. CCR7-negative CD45RA+ TemRA cells were combined with CD45RO+ cells to form CD8 memory. This clonotype was obtained from a woman aged 25 to 39 in good health. Material for sequencing was memory CD8+ T cells sorted from blood. Subset described: CD45RO+ cells pooled with CCR7-negative TemRA cells. The chain combines TRBV20-1 with TRBJ2-3, with D unresolved. The CDR3 DNA reads as TGCAGTGCTAGCCCCTCAGATACGCAGTATTTT. It is translated as CSASPSDTQYF.